This T cell receptor (beta chain) comes out of a study of chemoradiotherapy in HPV16-positive cancers. Concerning this clone: The antigen is undetermined.

Profiled with immunoSEQ multiplex PCR; TCRdb holds only in-frame clones, not every one. The table includes tens of thousands of clones, approximately 90% detected once. CDR1 MNHEY and CDR2 SMNVEV come from the germline V gene (reference sequence). This CDR3 comprises 15 residues. V gave up 6 bases and J gave up 4 bases; unmatched junction bases: 8. General study findings and limits: The functional HPV-specific definition rests on just a couple of HPV16-positive patients.

The clonotype was recovered from a human donor with HPV-associated anogenital cancer. V usage is TRBV27 and J usage is TRBJ2-7; 11 bases are shared with TRBD2. The sequenced sample was blood, obtained from a patient who underwent chemoradiotherapy. CDR3 in DNA: TGTGCCAGCAGCATGAGACTAGCGGGGTCGTACGAGCAGTACTTC. Translated: CASSMRLAGSYEQYF.